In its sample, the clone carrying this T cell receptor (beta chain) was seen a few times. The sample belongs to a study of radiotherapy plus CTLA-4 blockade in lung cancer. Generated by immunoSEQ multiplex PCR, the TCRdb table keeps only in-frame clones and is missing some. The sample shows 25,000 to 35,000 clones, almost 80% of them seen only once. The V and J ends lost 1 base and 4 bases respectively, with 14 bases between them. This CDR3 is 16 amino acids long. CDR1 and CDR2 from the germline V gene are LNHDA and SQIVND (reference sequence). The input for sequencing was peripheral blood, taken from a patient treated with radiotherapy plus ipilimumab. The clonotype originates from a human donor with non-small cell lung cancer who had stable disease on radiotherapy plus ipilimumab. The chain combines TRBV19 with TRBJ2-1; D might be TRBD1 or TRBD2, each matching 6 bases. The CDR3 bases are TGTGCCAGTAGTATAGGTGGGGGGCGCTGGTACAATGAGCAGTTCTTC. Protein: CASSIGGGRWYNEQFF.